This TCR beta chain was identified in a study of CD8 T cells in ankylosing spondylitis. Regarding the study as a whole: Within matched ankylosing spondylitis synovial fluid, disease-linked clones were reportedly significantly enriched. Some motif variants were previously reported in reactive arthritis synovial fluid and blood. Characteristic of ankylosing spondylitis blood, it appeared, was a TCR beta motif comprising several highly homologous variants.

With molecular barcodes, quantitative 5'-RACE was used to make the TCR beta libraries. Via MiXCR, TCRdb re-called the 5' RACE reads, giving one row per CDR3 protein. The sample consists of fewer than 400,000 distinct CDR3 sequences, approximately 20% of them appearing once. As concerns this clonotype: Its antigen is undetermined.

V shed 8 bases and J shed 6 bases, with 18 bases lying between them. The CDR3 runs 14 residues. Germline values: CDR1 SNHLY, CDR2 FYNNEI. This receptor was taken from a male donor with ankylosing spondylitis. The rearrangement joins TRBV2 to TRBJ2-3; perhaps D is TRBD1 or TRBD2 (6 bases each). The sequencing input was blood, either unsorted or a sorted T cell fraction (not recorded which). The CDR3 loop is CASLRGLRGDTQYF. CDR3 DNA sequence: TGTGCCAGCCTGAGGGGACTTAGGGGGGATACGCAGTATTTT.